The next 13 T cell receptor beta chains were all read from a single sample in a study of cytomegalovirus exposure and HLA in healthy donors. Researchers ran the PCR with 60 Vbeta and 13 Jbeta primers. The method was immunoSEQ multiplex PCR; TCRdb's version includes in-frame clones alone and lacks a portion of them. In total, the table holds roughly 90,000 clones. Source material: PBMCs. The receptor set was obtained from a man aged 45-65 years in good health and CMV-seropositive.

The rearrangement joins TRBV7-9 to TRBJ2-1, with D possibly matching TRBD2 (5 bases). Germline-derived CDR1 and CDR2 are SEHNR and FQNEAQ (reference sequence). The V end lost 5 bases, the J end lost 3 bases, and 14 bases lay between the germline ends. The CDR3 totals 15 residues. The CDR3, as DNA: TGTGCCAGCAGCCCCGGAGGATGGGGCTACAATGAGCAGTTCTTC. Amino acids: CASSPGGWGYNEQFF. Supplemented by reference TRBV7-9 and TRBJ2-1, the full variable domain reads DTGVSQNPRHKITKRGQNVTFRCDPISEHNRLYWYRQTLGQGPEFLTYFQNEAQLEKSRLLSDRFSAERPKGSFSTLEIQRTEQGDSAMYLCASSPGGWGYNEQFFGPGTRLTVL.

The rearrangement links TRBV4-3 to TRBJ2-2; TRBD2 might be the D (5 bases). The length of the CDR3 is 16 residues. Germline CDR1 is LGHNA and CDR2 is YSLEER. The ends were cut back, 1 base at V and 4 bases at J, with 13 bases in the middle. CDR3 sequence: CASSQASTAGTGELFF. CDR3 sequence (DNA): TGCGCCAGCAGCCAAGCCTCAACGGCGGGCACCGGGGAGCTGTTTTTT.

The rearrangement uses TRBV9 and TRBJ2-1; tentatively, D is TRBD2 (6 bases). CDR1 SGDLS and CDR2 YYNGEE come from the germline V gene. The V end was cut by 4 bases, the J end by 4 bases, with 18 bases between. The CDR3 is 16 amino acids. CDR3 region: CASSSGETSSYNEQFF. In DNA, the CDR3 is TGTGCCAGCAGCTCGGGGGAAACTAGCTCTTACAATGAGCAGTTCTTC.

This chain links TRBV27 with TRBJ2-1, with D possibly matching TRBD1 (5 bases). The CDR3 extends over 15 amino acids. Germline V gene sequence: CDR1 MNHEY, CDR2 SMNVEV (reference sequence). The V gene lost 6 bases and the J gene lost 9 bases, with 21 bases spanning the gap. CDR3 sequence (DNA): TGTGCCAGCAGCACGTTAGGGGATTCGGACGGTGAGCAGTTCTTC. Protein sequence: CASSTLGDSDGEQFF.

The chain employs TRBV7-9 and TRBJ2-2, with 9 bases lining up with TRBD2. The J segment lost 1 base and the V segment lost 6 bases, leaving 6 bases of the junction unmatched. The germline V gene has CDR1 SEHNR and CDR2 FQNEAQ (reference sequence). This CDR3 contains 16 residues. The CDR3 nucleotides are TGTGCCAGCAGACCCCGACTAGCGGAGAACACCGGGGAGCTGTTTTTT. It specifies CASRPRLAENTGELFF.

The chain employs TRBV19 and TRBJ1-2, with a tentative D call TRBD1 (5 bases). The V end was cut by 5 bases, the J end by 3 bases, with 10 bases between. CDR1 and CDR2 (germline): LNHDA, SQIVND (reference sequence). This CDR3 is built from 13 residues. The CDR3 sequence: CASSVGGDYGYTF. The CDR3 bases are TGTGCCAGTAGTGTGGGGGGTGACTATGGCTACACCTTC.

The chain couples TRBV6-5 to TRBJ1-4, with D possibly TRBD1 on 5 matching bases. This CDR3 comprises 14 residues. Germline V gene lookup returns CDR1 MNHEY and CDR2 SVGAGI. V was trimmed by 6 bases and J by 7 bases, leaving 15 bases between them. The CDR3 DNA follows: TGTGCCAGCAGGGACCGGGGGATGGGTGAAAAACTGTTTTTT. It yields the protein CASRDRGMGEKLFF.

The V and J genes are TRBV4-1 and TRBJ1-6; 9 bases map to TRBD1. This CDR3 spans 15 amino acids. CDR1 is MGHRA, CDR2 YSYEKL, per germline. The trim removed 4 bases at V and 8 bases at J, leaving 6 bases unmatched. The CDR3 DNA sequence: TGCGCCAGCAGCCCCTTAGACAGGGGGGATTCACCCCTCCACTTT. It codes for CASSPLDRGDSPLHF.

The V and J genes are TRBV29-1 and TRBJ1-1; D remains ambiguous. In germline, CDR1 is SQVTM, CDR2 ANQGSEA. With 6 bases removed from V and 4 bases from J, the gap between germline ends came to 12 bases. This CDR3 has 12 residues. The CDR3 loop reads CSVRTAVTEAFF. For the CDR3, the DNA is TGCAGCGTCCGTACGGCGGTCACTGAAGCTTTCTTT.

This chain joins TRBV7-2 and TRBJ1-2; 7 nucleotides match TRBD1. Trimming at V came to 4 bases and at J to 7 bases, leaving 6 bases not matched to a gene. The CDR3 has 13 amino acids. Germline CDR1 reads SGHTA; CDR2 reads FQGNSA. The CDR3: CASSSTGASGYTF. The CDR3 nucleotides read TGTGCCAGCAGCTCAACAGGGGCCTCTGGCTACACCTTC.

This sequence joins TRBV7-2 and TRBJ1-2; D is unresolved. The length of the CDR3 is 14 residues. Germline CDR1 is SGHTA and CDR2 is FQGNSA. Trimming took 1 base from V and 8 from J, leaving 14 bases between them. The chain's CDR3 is CASSLVDPEGGYTF. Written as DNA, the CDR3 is TGTGCCAGCAGCTTAGTAGACCCGGAGGGCGGCTACACCTTC.

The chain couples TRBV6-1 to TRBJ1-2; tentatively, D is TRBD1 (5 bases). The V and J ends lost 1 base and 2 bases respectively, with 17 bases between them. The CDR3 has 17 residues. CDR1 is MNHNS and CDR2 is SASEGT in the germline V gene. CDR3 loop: CASSEDTLGGANYGYTF. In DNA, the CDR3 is TGTGCCAGCAGTGAAGATACCTTGGGGGGAGCCAACTATGGCTACACCTTC.

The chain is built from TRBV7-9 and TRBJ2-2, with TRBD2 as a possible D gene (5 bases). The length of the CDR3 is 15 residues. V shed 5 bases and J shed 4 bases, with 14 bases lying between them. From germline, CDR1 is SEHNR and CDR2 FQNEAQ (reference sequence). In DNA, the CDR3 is TGTGCCAGCAGCCCGGGAAATCTCGTCACCGGGGAGCTGTTTTTT. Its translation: CASSPGNLVTGELFF.